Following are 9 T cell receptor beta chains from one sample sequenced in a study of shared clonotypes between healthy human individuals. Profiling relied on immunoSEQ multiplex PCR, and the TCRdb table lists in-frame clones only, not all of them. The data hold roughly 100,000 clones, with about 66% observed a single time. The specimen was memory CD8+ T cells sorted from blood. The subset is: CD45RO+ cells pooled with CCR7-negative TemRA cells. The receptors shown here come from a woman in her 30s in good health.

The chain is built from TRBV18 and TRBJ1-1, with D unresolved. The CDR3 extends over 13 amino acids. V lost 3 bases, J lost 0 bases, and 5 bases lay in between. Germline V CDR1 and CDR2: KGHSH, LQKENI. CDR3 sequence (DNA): TGTGCCAGCTCACCGCAGCTGAACACTGAAGCTTTCTTT. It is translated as CASSPQLNTEAFF.

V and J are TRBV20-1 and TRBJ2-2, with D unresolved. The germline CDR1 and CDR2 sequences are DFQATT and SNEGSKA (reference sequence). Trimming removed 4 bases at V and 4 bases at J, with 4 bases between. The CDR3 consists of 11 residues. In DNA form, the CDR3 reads TGCAGTGCTAAGCTCACCGGGGAGCTGTTTTTT. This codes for CSAKLTGELFF.

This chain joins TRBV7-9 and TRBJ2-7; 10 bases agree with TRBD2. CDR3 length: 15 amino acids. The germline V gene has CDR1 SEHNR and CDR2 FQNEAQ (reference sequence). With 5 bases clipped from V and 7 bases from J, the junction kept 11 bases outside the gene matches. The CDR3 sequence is CASSQDHGTSDEQYF. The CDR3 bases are TGTGCCAGCAGCCAAGATCACGGGACTAGCGATGAGCAGTACTTC.

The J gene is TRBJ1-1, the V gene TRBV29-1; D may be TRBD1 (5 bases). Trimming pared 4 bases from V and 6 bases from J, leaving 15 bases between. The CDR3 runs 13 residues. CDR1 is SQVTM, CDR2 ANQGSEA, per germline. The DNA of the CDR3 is TGCAGCGTTGTAGAGACAGAAGGCTCTGAAGCTTTCTTT. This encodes CSVVETEGSEAFF. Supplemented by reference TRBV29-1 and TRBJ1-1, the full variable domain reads SAVISQKPSRDICQRGTSLTIQCQVDSQVTMMFWYRQQPGQSLTLIATANQGSEATYESGFVIDKFPISRPNLTFSTLTVSNMSPEDSSIYLCSVVETEGSEAFFGQGTRLTVV.

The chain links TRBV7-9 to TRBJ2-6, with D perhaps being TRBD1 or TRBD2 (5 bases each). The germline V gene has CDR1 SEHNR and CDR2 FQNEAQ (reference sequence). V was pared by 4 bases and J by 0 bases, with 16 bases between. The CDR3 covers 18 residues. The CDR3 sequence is CASSSRGVGSSGANVLTF. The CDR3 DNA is TGTGCCAGCAGCTCCCGAGGGGTGGGGAGCTCTGGGGCCAACGTCCTGACTTTC.

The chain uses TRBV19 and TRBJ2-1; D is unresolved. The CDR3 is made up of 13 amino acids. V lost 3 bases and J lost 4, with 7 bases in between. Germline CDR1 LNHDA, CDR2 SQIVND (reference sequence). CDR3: CASSISGYNEQFF. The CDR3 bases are TGTGCCAGTAGTATCTCTGGGTACAATGAGCAGTTCTTC.

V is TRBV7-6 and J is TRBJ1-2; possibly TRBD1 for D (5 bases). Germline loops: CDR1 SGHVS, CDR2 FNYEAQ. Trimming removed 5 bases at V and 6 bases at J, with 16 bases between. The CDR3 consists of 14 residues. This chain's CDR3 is CASSPGRSLDGYTF. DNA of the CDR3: TGTGCCAGCAGCCCGGGACGGTCTTTAGATGGCTACACCTTC.

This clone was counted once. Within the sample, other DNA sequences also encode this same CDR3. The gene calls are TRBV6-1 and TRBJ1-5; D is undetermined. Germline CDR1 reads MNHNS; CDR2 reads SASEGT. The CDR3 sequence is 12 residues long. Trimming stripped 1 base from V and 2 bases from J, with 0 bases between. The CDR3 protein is CASSEGNQPQHF. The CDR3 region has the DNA TGTGCCAGCAGTGAAGGCAATCAGCCCCAGCATTTT.

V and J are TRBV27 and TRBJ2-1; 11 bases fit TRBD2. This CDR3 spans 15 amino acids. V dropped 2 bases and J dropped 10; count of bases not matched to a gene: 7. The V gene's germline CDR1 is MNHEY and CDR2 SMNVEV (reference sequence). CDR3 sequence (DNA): TGTGCCAGCAGTTTACTAGCGGGGGGCGGCGGGGAGCAGTTCTTC. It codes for CASSLLAGGGGEQFF.